A selection of T cell receptor beta chains follows, all from one sample in a study of T cell responses to AZD1222 COVID-19 vaccine. Sequenced by immunoSEQ multiplex PCR; TCRdb stores in-frame clones only, minus some. Of some 130,000 clones in the sample, 90% to 95% were seen once. The material was peripheral blood, obtained on day 0 of AZD1222 vaccination. These receptor sequences come from an adult in good health. CDR3s include the opening cysteine and the closing phenylalanine or tryptophan. A D gene is named only where the DNA matches it firmly. Size is omitted from some rows. Given values are once, few, many or a class for expanded clones.

d_call j_call v_call clone_size cdr3_nt cdr3_aa
TRBD2 TRBJ2-3 TRBV3-1/TRBV3-2 - TGTGCCAGCAGCCAACCTTCTTACGCGGGGGACCAGCAGTATTTT CASSQPSYAGDQQYF
TRBD1 TRBJ1-4 TRBV4-2 - TGTGCCAGCAGCCCCAGAGACAGGGGGGGAACTAATGAAAAACTGTTTTTT CASSPRDRGGTNEKLFF
- TRBJ2-7 TRBV7-7 - TGTGCCAGCAGCCCCGGTGGAGCCCAGCTCGCCTACGAGCAGTACTTC CASSPGGAQLAYEQYF
- TRBJ2-3 TRBV9 - TGTGCCAGCAGCGTAGATCAGCTCCCAGATACGCAGTATTTT CASSVDQLPDTQYF
TRBD2 TRBJ2-3 TRBV18 once TGTGCCAGCTCACCGGAATTAGCGGGAGCAGATACGCAGTATTTT CASSPELAGADTQYF
- TRBJ2-7 TRBV9 - TGTGCCAGCAGCGTAGGCCCAGTAAACTACGAGCAGTACTTC CASSVGPVNYEQYF
TRBD1 TRBJ2-3 TRBV2 - TGTGCCAGCCAGGAGGGCCGACAGGGGACAGATACGCAGTATTTT CASQEGRQGTDTQYF
- TRBJ2-3 TRBV18 - TGTGCCAGCTCACCCCGGGAGATCTCAGATACGCAGTATTTT CASSPREISDTQYF
- TRBJ2-1 TRBV6-2/TRBV6-3 - TGTGCCAGCAGTTTCGGGCGAAACGGCTCCTACAATGAGCAGTTCTTC CASSFGRNGSYNEQFF
TRBD1 TRBJ1-4 TRBV7-9 - TGTGCCAGCAGCTCGACAGGGGGCTATGAAAAACTGTTTTTT CASSSTGGYEKLFF
TRBD1 TRBJ1-2 TRBV30 - TGTGCCTGGAGCGAGGGGACAGGGATCATCTATGGCTACACCTTC CAWSEGTGIIYGYTF
TRBD2 TRBJ2-4 TRBV2 - TGTGCCAGCAGTGGCGGACTAGCGGGACTGACTCTAGCCAAAAACATTCAGTACTTC CASSGGLAGLTLAKNIQYF
TRBD2 TRBJ2-1 TRBV27 - TGTGCCAGCAGTCGAGGGACTAGCGGGAACAATGAGCAGTTCTTC CASSRGTSGNNEQFF
TRBD2 TRBJ2-1 TRBV19 - TGTGCCAGTAGTACCCAGTTCAGGCGCGGGAGGCCCTCCTACAATGAGCAGTTCTTC CASSTQFRRGRPSYNEQFF
- TRBJ2-7 TRBV24-1 few TGTGCCACCAGTGGAGGCGGTGGATCCCCCTACGAGCAGTACTTC CATSGGGGSPYEQYF
TRBD1 TRBJ2-1 TRBV10-3 - TGTGCCATCACCCAGACAGGGGGAGGTTACAATGAGCAGTTCTTC CAITQTGGGYNEQFF
- TRBJ2-7 TRBV7-2 - TGTGCCAGCAGCTTATTCAGATTCTACGAGCAGTACTTC CASSLFRFYEQYF
- TRBJ1-2 TRBV6-1 few TGTGCCAGCAGTGAAGGCGGACCCTATGGCTACACCTTC CASSEGGPYGYTF
- TRBJ2-5 TRBV19 - TGTGCCAGTAGTATTCTCCCCCCCGGTGAGACCCAGTACTTC CASSILPPGETQYF
- TRBJ2-5 TRBV11-2 - TGTGCCAGCAGCTTTCCCTGGCAAGAGACCCAGTACTTC CASSFPWQETQYF
- TRBJ1-6 TRBV11-2 once TGTGCCAGCAGCTTTGGGGAGTCACCCCTCCACTTT CASSFGESPLHF
- TRBJ2-5 TRBV11-2 - TGTGCCAGCAGTTGGGGGGAGCGGGTAGGGGAGACCCAGTACTTC CASSWGERVGETQYF
TRBD2 TRBJ2-1 TRBV28 - TGTGCCAGCAGCCCGACGGGACTAGGATCCTATGAGCAGTTCTTC CASSPTGLGSYEQFF
- TRBJ2-7 TRBV7-2 - TGTGCCAGCCGCGGGGGCACCTCCTACGAGCAGTACTTC CASRGGTSYEQYF
- TRBJ1-6 TRBV3-1/TRBV3-2 few TGTGCCAGCAGCCTAATCCGATCACCCCTCCACTTT CASSLIRSPLHF
TRBD1 TRBJ1-2 TRBV12-3/TRBV12-4 - TGTGCCAGCACCCCGGACAGGGACTATGGCTACACCTTC CASTPDRDYGYTF
- TRBJ2-7 TRBV9 medium-sized TGTGCCAGCAGCGTAGAGGACAGCGGGCCTTTACACTACGAGCAGTACTTC CASSVEDSGPLHYEQYF
TRBD2 TRBJ2-2 TRBV5-1 - TGCGCCAGCAGCTGGCAACTAGCGGCAAACACCGGGGAGCTGTTTTTT CASSWQLAANTGELFF